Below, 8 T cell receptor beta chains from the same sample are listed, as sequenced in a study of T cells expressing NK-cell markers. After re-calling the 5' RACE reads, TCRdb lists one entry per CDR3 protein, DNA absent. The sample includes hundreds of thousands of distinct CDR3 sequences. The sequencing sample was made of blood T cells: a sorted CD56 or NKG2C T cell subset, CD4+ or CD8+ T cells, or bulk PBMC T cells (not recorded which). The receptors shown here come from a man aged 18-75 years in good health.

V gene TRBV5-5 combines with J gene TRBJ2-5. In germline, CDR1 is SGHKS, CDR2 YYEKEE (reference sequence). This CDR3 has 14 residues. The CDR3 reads CASSSDGPQETQYF.

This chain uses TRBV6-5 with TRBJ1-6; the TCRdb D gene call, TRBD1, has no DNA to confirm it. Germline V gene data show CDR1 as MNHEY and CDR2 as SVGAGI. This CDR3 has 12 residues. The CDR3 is CASKKQGTPLHF.

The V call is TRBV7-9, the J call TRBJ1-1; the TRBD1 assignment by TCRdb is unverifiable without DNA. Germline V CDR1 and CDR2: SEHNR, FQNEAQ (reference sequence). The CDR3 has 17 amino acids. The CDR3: CASSLSTGGRRNTEAFF.

CDR3: CASTGQNSNQPQHF. V is TRBV6-1 and J is TRBJ1-5; TCRdb indicates TRBD1, and absent DNA this call remains unverified. The germline V gene has CDR1 MNHNS and CDR2 SASEGT. The CDR3 length is 14 residues.

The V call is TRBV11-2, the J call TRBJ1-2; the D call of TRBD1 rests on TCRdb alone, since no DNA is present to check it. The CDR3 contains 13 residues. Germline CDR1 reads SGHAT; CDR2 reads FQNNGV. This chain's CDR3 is CASSSGRDNGYTF. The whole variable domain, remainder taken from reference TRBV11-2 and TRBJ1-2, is EAGVAQSPRYKIIEKRQSVAFWCNPISGHATLYWYQQILGQGPKLLIQFQNNGVVDDSQLPKDRFSAERLKGVDSTLKIQPAKLEDSAVYLCASSSGRDNGYTFGSGTRLTVV.

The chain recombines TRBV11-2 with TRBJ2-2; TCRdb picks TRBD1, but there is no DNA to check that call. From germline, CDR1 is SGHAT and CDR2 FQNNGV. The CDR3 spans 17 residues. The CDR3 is CASSLVGGTANTGELFF.

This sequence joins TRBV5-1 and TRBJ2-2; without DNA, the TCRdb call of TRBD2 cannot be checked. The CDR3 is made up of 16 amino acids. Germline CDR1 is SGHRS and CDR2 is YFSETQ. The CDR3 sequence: CASSRGLRKGDGELFF. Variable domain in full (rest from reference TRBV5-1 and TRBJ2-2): KAGVTQTPRYLIKTRGQQVTLSCSPISGHRSVSWYQQTPGQGLQFLFEYFSETQRNKGNFPGRFSGRQFSNSRSEMNVSTLELGDSALYLCASSRGLRKGDGELFFGEGSRLTVL.

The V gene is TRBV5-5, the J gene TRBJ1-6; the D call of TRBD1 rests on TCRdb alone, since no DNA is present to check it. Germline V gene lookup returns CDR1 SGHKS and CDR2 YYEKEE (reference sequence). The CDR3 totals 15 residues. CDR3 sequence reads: CASSRNRDNNSPLHF.